These 21 T cell receptor beta chains share one sample of origin, sequenced in a study of OX40 agonist ivuxolimab in advanced cancers. Some clones are missing from TCRdb's copy, which holds only in-frame ones; the method was immunoSEQ multiplex PCR. The profile shows 20,000 to 25,000 clones, roughly 80% of them singletons. Sequencing used CD4+ or CD8+ T cells sorted from blood, obtained in a trial of the OX40 agonist ivuxolimab. These receptors were taken from an adult with an advanced solid tumor such as melanoma, head and neck, liver or kidney cancer.

The chain is built from TRBV14 and TRBJ2-3; 11 positions agree with TRBD2. This CDR3 is built from 17 residues. V dropped 0 bases and J dropped 10; count of bases not matched to a gene: 12. The germline gives CDR1 SGHDN, CDR2 FVKESK. CDR3 residues: CASSQDLIAGGRYPQYF. Written as DNA, the CDR3 is TGTGCCAGCAGCCAAGATCTTATAGCGGGGGGGCGATATCCGCAGTATTTT.

This clone appeared a single time. The rearrangement joins TRBV27 to TRBJ1-2; possibly TRBD1 for D (6 bases). Germline CDR1 reads MNHEY; CDR2 reads SMNVEV (reference sequence). CDR3 size: 13 residues. V gave up 2 bases and J gave up 2 bases, with 6 bases separating them. The CDR3 DNA reads TGTGCCAGCAGTTTAGGACAGAACTATGGCTACACCTTC. This gives the protein CASSLGQNYGYTF.

The sample holds one count of this clone. CDR3 coding DNA: TGTGCCAGCAGCTTACCCGGACAGGGGGCAGGAGAGCAGTACTTC. This translates into CASSLPGQGAGEQYF. The chain joins TRBV7-2 to TRBJ2-7, with TRBD1 matching over 11 bases. Germline trimming cut 2 bases from V and 7 bases from J; bases unmatched to any gene: 7. Germline assignment: CDR1 SGHTA and CDR2 FQGNSA. The CDR3 runs to 15 residues.

J is TRBJ2-7 and V is TRBV5-4; 7 bases match TRBD1. The CDR3 consists of 14 residues. Germline V gives CDR1 SGHNT, CDR2 YYREEE (reference sequence). V lost 4 bases and J lost 3; bases outside the gene matches: 7. DNA of the CDR3: TGTGCCAGCAGCGTATCGGGACAGATCTACGAGCAGTACTTC. This gives the protein CASSVSGQIYEQYF.

The chain is built from TRBV15 and TRBJ2-2; D gene ambiguous. This CDR3 is 13 amino acids long. V shed 1 base and J shed 3 bases, with 3 bases lying between them. Germline loops: CDR1 LNHNV, CDR2 YYDKDF (reference sequence). The CDR3: CATSRVDTGELFF. As DNA, the CDR3 is TGTGCCACCAGCAGAGTGGACACCGGGGAGCTGTTTTTT.

The chain is built from TRBV29-1 and TRBJ1-2, with 9 bases that match TRBD1. Germline loops: CDR1 SQVTM, CDR2 ANQGSEA. The CDR3 covers 16 residues. CDR3 residues: CRSILGNRGQCRGYTF. The CDR3 region has the DNA TGCAGGTCCATATTGGGAAACAGGGGGCAATGTCGGGGCTACACCTTC.

The genes are TRBV2 and TRBJ1-1; D ambiguous. Trimming took off 3 bases at V and 4 bases at J, with 9 bases between the two ends. Germline loops: CDR1 SNHLY, CDR2 FYNNEI. This CDR3 is 13 amino acids long. The CDR3 coding sequence is TGTGCCAGCAGTGACGAGGGATCCACTGAAGCTTTCTTT. It encodes CASSDEGSTEAFF. The full variable domain, rest sourced from reference TRBV2 and TRBJ1-1, is EPEVTQTPSHQVTQMGQEVILRCVPISNHLYFYWYRQILGQKVEFLVSFYNNEISEKSEIFDDQFSVERPDGSNFTLKIRSTKLEDSAMYFCASSDEGSTEAFFGQGTRLTVV.

This sequence joins TRBV7-6 and TRBJ2-2, with a tentative D call TRBD2 (6 bases). V lost 5 bases and J 1 base, leaving 8 bases between the germline ends. Germline CDR1 reads SGHVS; CDR2 reads FNYEAQ. The CDR3 runs to 14 residues. In nucleotides, the CDR3 is TGTGCCAGCAGCCGGGGGTTGAACACCGGGGAGCTGTTTTTT. Translated, it gives CASSRGLNTGELFF. The variable domain in full, with the rest retrieved from reference TRBV7-6 and TRBJ2-2, is GAGVSQSPRYKVTKRGQDVALRCDPISGHVSLYWYRQALGQGPEFLTYFNYEAQQDKSGLPNDRFSAERPEGSISTLTIQRTEQRDSAMYRCASSRGLNTGELFFGEGSRLTVL.

The gene calls are TRBV6-4 and TRBJ1-1, with D uncertain. Trimming removed 5 bases from V and 2 bases from J, with 18 bases in between. The CDR3 has 16 residues. The germline CDR1 and CDR2 sequences are MRHNA and SNTAGT. CDR3 in DNA: TGTGCCAGCAGTCTCCCGACGAGGGAGATCAACACTGAAGCTTTCTTT. Translating gives CASSLPTREINTEAFF.

This chain uses TRBV7-3 with TRBJ1-5, with no clear D. This CDR3 is 12 amino acids long. V shed 2 bases and J shed 8 bases, with 7 bases lying between them. Germline CDR1 SGHTA, CDR2 FQGTGA. CDR3 region: CASSLGSEPQHF. CDR3 DNA sequence: TGTGCCAGCAGCTTAGGGAGTGAGCCCCAGCATTTT.

The sample holds a few counts of this clone. J is TRBJ2-3 and V is TRBV10-3, with 9 bases fitting TRBD2. CDR3 length equals 17 residues. V trimming: 3 bases; J trimming: 3 bases; junction bases outside the gene matches: 10. CDR1 and CDR2 (germline): ENHRY, SYGVKD. The CDR3 is CAISDPLAGRGTDTQYF. The CDR3 DNA is TGTGCCATCAGTGATCCCCTAGCGGGAAGGGGGACAGATACGCAGTATTTT.

V and J are TRBV28 and TRBJ2-5; tentatively, D is TRBD1 or TRBD2 (5 bases each). Germline V gene sequence: CDR1 MDHEN, CDR2 SYDVKM. This CDR3 contains 15 residues. Trimming pared 6 bases from V and 2 bases from J, leaving 16 bases between. In DNA, the CDR3 is TGTGCCAGCAGCCTCGGGACCGACACTCAAGAGACCCAGTACTTC. Encoded protein: CASSLGTDTQETQYF. Drawing the rest from reference TRBV28 and TRBJ2-5, the complete variable domain is DVKVTQSSRYLVKRTGEKVFLECVQDMDHENMFWYRQDPGLGLRLIYFSYDVKMKEKGDIPEGYSVSREKKERFSLILESASTNQTSMYLCASSLGTDTQETQYFGPGTRLLVL.

The chain has TRBV10-3 and TRBJ2-6, with D perhaps matching TRBD2 (5 bases). Germline CDR1 is ENHRY and CDR2 is SYGVKD. V lost 3 bases and J 0 bases, leaving 6 bases between the germline ends. This CDR3 comprises 15 residues. CDR3 DNA: TGTGCCATCAGTGAAGGGAGCTCTGGGGCCAACGTCCTGACTTTC. Residues: CAISEGSSGANVLTF.

This chain links TRBV5-1 with TRBJ1-6; possible D gene TRBD1, 5 bases. The V gene's germline CDR1 is SGHRS and CDR2 YFSETQ. CDR3 size: 15 residues. V was pared by 4 bases and J by 5 bases, with 13 bases between. CDR3 sequence (DNA): TGCGCCAGCAGCCCCCGACAGAACCATAATTCACCCCTCCACTTT. This codes for CASSPRQNHNSPLHF.

This chain links TRBV7-9 with TRBJ2-3, with D unclear. The length of the CDR3 is 13 residues. CDR1 is SEHNR and CDR2 is FQNEAQ in the germline V gene (reference sequence). Trimming left V 5 bases short and J 6 bases short, with 12 bases between. CDR3 sequence (DNA): TGTGCCAGCAGCCCCCCTACGCGGGATACGCAGTATTTT. It codes for CASSPPTRDTQYF.

The chain has TRBV6-1 and TRBJ2-7, with TRBD1 matching 7 bases. Germline loops: CDR1 MNHNS, CDR2 SASEGT. With V trimmed by 3 bases and J by 0 bases, 5 bases remained unmatched. The CDR3 totals 15 residues. CDR3 amino acids: CASSERQGSSYEQYF. CDR3 DNA sequence: TGTGCCAGCAGTGAGCGACAGGGTAGCTCCTACGAGCAGTACTTC.

This sequence joins TRBV9 and TRBJ1-1; D remains unclear. Per germline, CDR1 SGDLS and CDR2 YYNGEE. The CDR3 runs to 13 residues. Trimming took off 4 bases at V and 5 bases at J, with 12 bases between the two ends. In DNA, the CDR3 is TGTGCCAGCAGCTCTCGAACGGGGACTGAAGCTTTCTTT. It yields the protein CASSSRTGTEAFF.

V is TRBV6-5 and J is TRBJ2-3, with D maybe TRBD1 (5 bases). CDR1 is MNHEY, CDR2 SVGAGI, per germline. This CDR3 contains 13 residues. V was pared by 8 bases and J by 0 bases, with 9 bases between. The CDR3 DNA reads as TGTGCCAGCGTGGGGCCTAGCACAGATACGCAGTATTTT. Amino acids: CASVGPSTDTQYF.

In nucleotides, the CDR3 is TGTGCCAGCAGCTTGACAGGGTCGATCTACGAGCAGTACTTC. Translated, it gives CASSLTGSIYEQYF. J is TRBJ2-7 and V is TRBV5-6, with D possibly TRBD1 on 6 matching bases. CDR3 length equals 14 residues. Trimming took 1 base from V and 3 from J, leaving 11 bases between them. The germline V gene encodes CDR1 SGHDT and CDR2 YYEEEE. The variable domain in full, with the rest retrieved from reference TRBV5-6 and TRBJ2-7, is DAGVTQSPTHLIKTRGQQVTLRCSPKSGHDTVSWYQQALGQGPQFIFQYYEEEERQRGNFPDRFSGHQFPNYSSELNVNALLLGDSALYLCASSLTGSIYEQYFGPGTRLTVT.

The gene calls are TRBV4-3 and TRBJ2-1; 10 bases are shared with TRBD2. The CDR3 has 18 amino acids. Unmatched junction bases numbered 7, after V lost 1 base and J lost 1 base. The germline V gene has CDR1 LGHNA and CDR2 YSLEER. CDR3 sequence: CASSQGSGRGSSYNEQFF. The CDR3 DNA reads as TGCGCCAGCAGCCAAGGGAGCGGGAGGGGGAGTTCCTACAATGAGCAGTTCTTC.

This clone was counted a few times. The chain joins TRBV4-3 to TRBJ1-5; 11 positions agree with TRBD1. The CDR3 has 17 residues. From germline, CDR1 is LGHNA and CDR2 YSLEER. Losses at the gene ends were 4 bases for V and 5 bases for J; bases not matched to a gene: 10. The CDR3 here is CASSPYWGQGDDQPQHF. CDR3 sequence (DNA): TGCGCCAGCAGCCCATACTGGGGACAGGGGGACGATCAGCCCCAGCATTTT.